This is a list of T cell receptor beta chains from one sample in a study of Ad26.COV2.S vaccination and SARS-CoV-2 variants. Generated by immunoSEQ multiplex PCR, the TCRdb table keeps only in-frame clones and is missing some. The sample gives about 370,000 clones, 89% of which show up once; around 2% is in the top ten. This material consisted of peripheral blood, taken in a trial of Ad26.COV2.S vaccine versus placebo. The receptors were gathered from a person between 18 and 59 years old who received the Ad26.COV2.S COVID-19 vaccine or a placebo. CDR3s include the opening cysteine and the closing phenylalanine or tryptophan. A D gene is named only where the DNA matches it firmly. Where a row states a size, it is once, few, many or the class of an expanded clone; other rows omit it.

J,size,V,D,DNA,CDR3
TRBJ2-7,.,TRBV11-2,.,TGTGCCAGCAGCTTATCAATCAGGGGTCATCCCTACGAGCAGTACTTC,CASSLSIRGHPYEQYF
TRBJ2-7,once,TRBV28,TRBD2,TGTGCCAGCCGGAGACTAGCGGGAGGCACCTACGAGCAGTACTTC,CASRRLAGGTYEQYF
TRBJ2-7,.,TRBV27,TRBD2,TGTGCCAGCATGACGGGACTAGCACGCTCCTACGAGCAGTACTTC,CASMTGLARSYEQYF
TRBJ2-5,.,TRBV7-2,.,TGTGCCAGCAGCTTAGGTCCAGTAGGAGAGACCCAGTACTTC,CASSLGPVGETQYF
TRBJ2-5,.,TRBV7-2,TRBD2,TGTGCCAGCAGCTTAGGACTTGGCACTAGCGGGAGTCAAGAGACCCAGTACTTC,CASSLGLGTSGSQETQYF
TRBJ1-1,.,TRBV7-3,.,TGTGCCAGCAGCTTAACGAGGACAGACCAGCCTAGTGAAGCTTTCTTT,CASSLTRTDQPSEAFF
TRBJ2-1,.,TRBV4-1,.,TGCGCCAGCAGCCAAGCCGGAGGCCGAAAATGGAATGAGCAGTTCTTC,CASSQAGGRKWNEQFF
TRBJ2-3,.,TRBV5-4,TRBD1,TGTGCCAGCAGCCCGACAGGGGGTACGCAGTATTTT,CASSPTGGTQYF
TRBJ1-3,.,TRBV7-2,.,TGTGCCAGCAGCTTAGTGGTTCTGAACACCATATATTTT,CASSLVVLNTIYF
TRBJ2-7,.,TRBV11-1,.,TGTGCCAGCAGCTTAGGGGCCTCCTACGAGCAGTACTTC,CASSLGASYEQYF
TRBJ2-1,.,TRBV18,.,TGTGCCAGCTCACCACAAGCCCGGGGGAATGAGCAGTTCTTC,CASSPQARGNEQFF
TRBJ2-5,once,TRBV24-1,.,TGTGCCACCAGTGACCAACAGGGTAGGCAAGAGACCCAGTACTTC,CATSDQQGRQETQYF
TRBJ2-1,once,TRBV5-8,TRBD2,TGTGCCAGCAGCGCCCCGGGACTAGCAGGATGGAATGAGCAGTTCTTC,CASSAPGLAGWNEQFF
TRBJ2-6,.,TRBV3-1/TRBV3-2,TRBD1,TGTGCCAGCAGCCAGGGACAGACTGGGGCCAACGTCCTGACTTTC,CASSQGQTGANVLTF
TRBJ2-2,.,TRBV28,.,TGTGCCAGCAGTTTAGGGCAGGGTTTGGTCGGGGAGCTGTTTTTT,CASSLGQGLVGELFF
TRBJ2-3,.,TRBV10-2,.,TGCGCCAGCAGTGAGGGGAGTAGCACAGATACGCAGTATTTT,CASSEGSSTDTQYF
TRBJ2-5,.,TRBV10-3,TRBD1,TGTGCCATCGGGGACCCGACAGGGGCACACCAAGAGACCCAGTACTTC,CAIGDPTGAHQETQYF
TRBJ2-7,.,TRBV4-2,TRBD2,TGTGCCAGCAGCCAAGCGGCTAGCGGGGAGGGGGAGCAGTACTTC,CASSQAASGEGEQYF
TRBJ2-1,.,TRBV14,TRBD1,TGTGCCAGCAGCCTGACAGGGGGCTCCTACAATGGGCAGTTCTTC,CASSLTGGSYNGQFF
TRBJ2-1,once,TRBV19,.,TGTGCCAGTAGTTCCGGGACAACGGAGATCAATGAGCAGTTCTTC,CASSSGTTEINEQFF
TRBJ1-5,.,TRBV28,TRBD1,TGTGCCAGCAGGGGACAGAGGTTACCGAATCAGCCCCAGCATTTT,CASRGQRLPNQPQHF
TRBJ1-2,.,TRBV5-6,.,TGTGCCAGCACCCCCCGGGGGTCGGGCTACACCTTC,CASTPRGSGYTF
TRBJ1-2,.,TRBV24-1,.,TGTGCCACCAGTGTTCCGACCGGCTACACCTTC,CATSVPTGYTF
TRBJ2-1,.,TRBV7-3,TRBD1,TGTGCCAGCAGCCGTTATGACAGGGACAATGAGCAGTTCTTC,CASSRYDRDNEQFF
TRBJ2-7,.,TRBV5-5,.,TGTGCCAGCAGCTTGGCAGGATTTTACGAGCAGTACTTC,CASSLAGFYEQYF